This TCR beta chain was retrieved from a study of blood T cell repertoires in COVID-19. Background on the study: The United States, Italy and Spain provided the acute and convalescent COVID-19 samples. Sample material is recorded as cDNA or gDNA derived from T cells, B-cell-depleted T cells, or PBMCs.

Per the original data handling: The assay estimated nucleated cells by amplifying reference gene primers. Profiling relied on immunoSEQ multiplex PCR, and the TCRdb table lists in-frame clones only, not all of them. For V, J and clone size, that table is used; D and trimming come from the DNA. The table includes 200,000 to 300,000 clones, approximately 80% detected once. This CDR3 has 14 residues. V was trimmed by 2 bases and J by 2 bases, leaving 10 bases between them. Per germline, CDR1 SGHRS and CDR2 YFSETQ. This TCR was sampled from a woman aged 65 to 85 with acute or convalescent COVID-19. The rearrangement uses TRBV5-1 and TRBJ2-5, with unresolved D. Sequencing was done on a sample of peripheral blood. The CDR3 DNA follows: TGCGCCAGCAGCTTTAATACACCACAAGAGACCCAGTACTTC. Residues: CASSFNTPQETQYF.